Below are 8 T cell receptor beta chains sequenced from a single sample in a study of T cell repertoires in cytomegalovirus infection (dated by TCRdb to about 2019). The treatment or condition label, read with the paper, signifies: in vitro stimulation with specific CMV peptide epitopes to enrich CMV-specific T cells. These TCRs are of unknown antigen specificity. Instrument used: Illumina HiSeq 1500. Through fastp at Q25 and MiXCR, TCRdb rebuilt clones from the public reads, retaining in-frame beta chains. Rows are combined by CDR3 protein, so each entry shows the most common genes and DNA. For this sample the table gives about 270,000 distinct CDR3 sequences, of which around 20% were detected only once. Clones ranked in the top ten supply around 20% of the sample. Source: cultured PBMCs, taken from culture after CMV antigen stimulation. Receptor source: a human donor in good health (CMV status not recorded). Some clones in this sample may be carry-over from other donors' samples.

This clonotype occurred many times. The chain combines TRBV7-3 with TRBJ2-3, with TRBD2 as a possible D gene (6 bases). The CDR3 extends over 16 amino acids. The germline V and J ends were trimmed by 0 bases and 7 bases, with 17 bases remaining between them. The germline gives CDR1 SGHTA, CDR2 FQGTGA. CDR3 residues: CASSLTFSGRTNTQYF. CDR3 nucleotide sequence: TGTGCCAGCAGCTTAACCTTTTCGGGCAGGACTAATACGCAGTATTTT.

At least ten counts were recorded for this clonotype. The chain carries TRBV7-2 and TRBJ2-1; a possible D gene is TRBD2 (5 bases). The CDR3 is 14 residues long. Per germline, CDR1 SGHTA and CDR2 FQGNSA. Trimming pared 2 bases from V and 15 bases from J, leaving 20 bases between. CDR3 nucleotide sequence: TGTGCCAGCAGCTTAAGCGGAGTTAGTTATTTGTGGTTCTTC. Protein product: CASSLSGVSYLWFF.

This clonotype was observed at least ten times. The chain has TRBV7-2 and TRBJ2-7, with 7 bases matching TRBD2. The V segment lost 1 base and the J segment 6 bases; nucleotides outside the gene matches: 9. The CDR3 loop spans 15 amino acids. The germline V gene encodes CDR1 SGHTA and CDR2 FQGNSA. CDR3 DNA: TGTGCCAGCAGCTTAGGGGCTAGCGGCCTTGGCGAGCAGTACTTC. Encoded protein: CASSLGASGLGEQYF.

This clonotype occurred many times. This chain uses TRBV28 with TRBJ1-2; 8 bases match TRBD1. Germline CDR1 MDHEN, CDR2 SYDVKM. The CDR3 is 14 amino acids. The V gene end was trimmed by 3 bases and the J gene end by 7 bases; junction bases not matched to a gene: 7. DNA for the CDR3: TGTGCCAGCAGTTTGGGCGGACAGGGAGGTGGCTACACCTTC. Translation gives CASSLGGQGGGYTF.

This clonotype is a singleton in its sample. The chain has TRBV19 and TRBJ2-3, with 9 bases identical to TRBD2. V lost 7 bases to trimming and J lost 4 bases; unmatched junction nucleotides: 9. Germline V gene sequence: CDR1 LNHDA, CDR2 SQIVND (reference sequence). This CDR3 has 15 amino acids. Written as DNA, the CDR3 is TGTGCCAGTAACTGGGGGGAGCGGGAGGCAGATACGCAGTATTTT. This translates into CASNWGEREADTQYF. The variable domain in full, completed from reference TRBV19 and TRBJ2-3, reads DGGITQSPKYLFRKEGQNVTLSCEQNLNHDAMYWYRQDPGQGLRLIYYSQIVNDFQKGDIAEGYSVSREKKESFPLTVTSAQKNPTAFYLCASNWGEREADTQYFGPGTRLTVL.

There are a few counts of this clonotype. This chain uses TRBV4-1 with TRBJ1-6, with TRBD1 matching 10 bases. The CDR3 has 15 amino acids. J was trimmed by 8 bases and V by 0 bases; bases with no gene match: 1. Germline CDR1 MGHRA, CDR2 YSYEKL. CDR3 sequence (DNA): TGCGCCAGCAGCCAAGATGGGACAGGGGATTCACCCCTCCACTTT. Protein sequence: CASSQDGTGDSPLHF.

This clonotype occurred many times. The chain combines TRBV7-2 with TRBJ1-1, with D tentatively TRBD1 (5 bases). Between the trimmed V and J ends, which lost 1 base and 4 bases, there was a span of 10 bases. The V gene's germline CDR1 is SGHTA and CDR2 FQGNSA. The CDR3 length is 14 residues. CDR3 DNA sequence: TGTGCCAGCAGCTTAGGCGTTGGGGGCACTGAAGCTTTCTTT. Residues: CASSLGVGGTEAFF.

At least ten counts were recorded for this clonotype. This chain joins TRBV7-8 and TRBJ2-7; D remains unclear. This CDR3 comprises 16 residues. Germline lookup yields CDR1 SGHVS and CDR2 FQNEAQ. Trimming removed 1 base at V and 0 bases at J, with 13 bases between. CDR3 sequence: CASSLGNPRSSYEQYF. Here the CDR3 DNA reads TGTGCCAGCAGCTTAGGGAACCCTAGGAGCTCCTACGAGCAGTACTTC.